The 5 T cell receptor beta chains in this list originate from one sample, sequenced in a study of shared clonotypes between healthy human individuals. Here immunoSEQ multiplex PCR was the method, and the copy in TCRdb shows in-frame clones only, minus some. The sample yields around 700,000 clones, roughly 70% seen once. Sequencing used memory CD4+ T cells sorted from blood. The subset: CD45RA-negative fraction. The receptors were sampled from a woman in her 30s in good health.

The chain is built from TRBV10-3 and TRBJ1-4; 8 bases fit TRBD1. Germline V gene sequence: CDR1 ENHRY, CDR2 SYGVKD. There are 15 residues in the CDR3. The junction had 2 bases not matched to a gene; V was cut back by 3 bases and J by 2 bases. CDR3 nucleotides: TGTGCCATCAGTGACGGGGACAGGACTAATGAAAAACTGTTTTTT. Translation: CAISDGDRTNEKLFF.

The V and J genes are TRBV29-1 and TRBJ2-7; 9 nucleotides align to TRBD1. Germline CDR1 reads SQVTM; CDR2 reads ANQGSEA. This CDR3 spans 14 amino acids. After removal of 6 bases from V and 6 bases from J, the junction contained 12 bases not matched to a gene. CDR3 nucleotides: TGCAGCGTCCAACCCTGGGACAGGGAGGGCGAGCAGTACTTC. It is translated as CSVQPWDREGEQYF.

The chain has TRBV6-1 and TRBJ1-3; no firm D call. Trimming shortened V by 1 base and J by 2 bases, and 3 bases separated the two germline ends. From germline, CDR1 is MNHNS and CDR2 SASEGT. The CDR3 extends over 13 amino acids. The DNA for the CDR3 is TGTGCCAGCAGTGAAGATCCTGGAAACACCATATATTTT. It yields the protein CASSEDPGNTIYF.

The chain employs TRBV6-6 and TRBJ2-7, with 8 bases aligning to TRBD2. The CDR3 totals 13 residues. With 10 bases clipped from V and 4 bases from J, the junction kept 9 bases outside the gene matches. CDR1 is MNHNY and CDR2 is SVGAGI in the germline V gene (reference sequence). CDR3 amino acids: CATQRAGVYEQYF. CDR3 sequence (DNA): TGTGCCACCCAGAGAGCGGGAGTGTACGAGCAGTACTTC.

The V call is TRBV5-1, the J call TRBJ2-7; D is unresolved. Trimming pared 4 bases from V and 0 bases from J, leaving 17 bases between. Germline-derived CDR1 and CDR2 are SGHRS and YFSETQ. The CDR3 is made up of 16 amino acids. This CDR3 reads CASSKLGLVSSYEQYF. CDR3 in DNA: TGCGCCAGCAGCAAATTGGGTCTGGTTAGCTCCTACGAGCAGTACTTC.